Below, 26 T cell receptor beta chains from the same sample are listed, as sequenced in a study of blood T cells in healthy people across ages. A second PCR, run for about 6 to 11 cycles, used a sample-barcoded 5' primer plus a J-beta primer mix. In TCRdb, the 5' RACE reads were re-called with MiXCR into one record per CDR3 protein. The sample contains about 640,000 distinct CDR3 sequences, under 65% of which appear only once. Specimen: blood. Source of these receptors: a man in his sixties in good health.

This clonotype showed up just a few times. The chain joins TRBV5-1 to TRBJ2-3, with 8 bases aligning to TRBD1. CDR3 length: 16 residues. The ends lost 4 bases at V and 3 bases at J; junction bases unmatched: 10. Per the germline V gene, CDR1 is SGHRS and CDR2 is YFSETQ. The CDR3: CASSQGQDPPTDTQYF. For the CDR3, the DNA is TGCGCCAGCAGCCAGGGACAGGATCCCCCAACAGATACGCAGTATTTT.

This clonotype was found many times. The CDR3 DNA follows: TGTGCCAGCAGTCTTAGCGGGGGGGCCTACGAGCAGTACTTC. It encodes CASSLSGGAYEQYF. The rearrangement joins TRBV12-3 or TRBV12-4 to TRBJ2-7; 11 nucleotides match TRBD2. The trim removed 5 bases at V and 2 bases at J, leaving 2 bases unmatched. The CDR3 runs to 14 residues.

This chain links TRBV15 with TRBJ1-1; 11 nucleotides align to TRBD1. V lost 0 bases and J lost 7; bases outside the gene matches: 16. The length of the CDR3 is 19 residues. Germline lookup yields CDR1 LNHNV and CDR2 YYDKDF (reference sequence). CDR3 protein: CATSRDLSLGTGGSVEAFF. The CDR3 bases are TGTGCCACCAGCAGAGATCTTAGTTTAGGGACAGGGGGATCGGTTGAAGCTTTCTTT.

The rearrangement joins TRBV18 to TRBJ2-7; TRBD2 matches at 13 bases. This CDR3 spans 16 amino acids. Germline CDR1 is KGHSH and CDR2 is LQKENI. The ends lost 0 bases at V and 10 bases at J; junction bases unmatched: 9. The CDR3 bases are TGTGCCAGCTCACCACCCGGGACTAGCGGGACCCGATTCCAGTACTTC. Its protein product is CASSPPGTSGTRFQYF.

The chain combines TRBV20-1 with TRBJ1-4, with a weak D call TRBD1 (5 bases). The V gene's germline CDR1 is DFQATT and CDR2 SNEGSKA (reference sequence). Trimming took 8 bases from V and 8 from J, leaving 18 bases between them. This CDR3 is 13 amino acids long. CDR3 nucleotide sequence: TGCAGTACCGATCAGGGAGTAGGGGAAAAACTGTTTTTT. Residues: CSTDQGVGEKLFF.

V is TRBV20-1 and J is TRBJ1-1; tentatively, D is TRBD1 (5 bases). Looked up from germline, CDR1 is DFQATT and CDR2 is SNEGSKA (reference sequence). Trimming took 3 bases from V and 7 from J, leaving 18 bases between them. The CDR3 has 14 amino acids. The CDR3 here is CSASWRGSPVEAFF. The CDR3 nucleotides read TGCAGTGCTAGCTGGCGGGGCAGTCCGGTTGAAGCTTTCTTT.

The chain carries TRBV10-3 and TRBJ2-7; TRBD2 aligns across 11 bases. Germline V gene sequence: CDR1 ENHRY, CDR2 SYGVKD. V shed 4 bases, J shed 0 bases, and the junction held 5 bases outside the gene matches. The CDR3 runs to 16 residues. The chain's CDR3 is CAISGGLAGPSYEQYF. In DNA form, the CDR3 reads TGTGCCATCAGTGGCGGACTAGCGGGCCCCTCCTACGAGCAGTACTTC.

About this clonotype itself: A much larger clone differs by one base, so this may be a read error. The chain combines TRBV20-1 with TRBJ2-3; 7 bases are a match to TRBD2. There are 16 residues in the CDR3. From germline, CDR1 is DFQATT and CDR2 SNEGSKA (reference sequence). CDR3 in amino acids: CSTSQDRDYLADTRYF. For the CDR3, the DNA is TGCAGTACTTCTCAAGACCGGGACTACCTCGCCGATACGCGGTATTTT.

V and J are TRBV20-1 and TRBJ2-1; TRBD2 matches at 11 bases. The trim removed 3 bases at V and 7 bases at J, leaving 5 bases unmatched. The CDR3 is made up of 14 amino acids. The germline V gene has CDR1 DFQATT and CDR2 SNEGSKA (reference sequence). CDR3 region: CSASVAGGWNEQFF. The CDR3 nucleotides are TGCAGTGCTAGTGTAGCGGGGGGGTGGAATGAGCAGTTCTTC.

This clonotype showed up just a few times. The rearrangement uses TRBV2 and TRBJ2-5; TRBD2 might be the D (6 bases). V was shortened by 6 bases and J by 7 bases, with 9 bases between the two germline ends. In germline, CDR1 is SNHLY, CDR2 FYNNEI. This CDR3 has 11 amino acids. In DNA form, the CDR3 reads TGTGCCAGCAGCCCGGGGGTGACCCAGTACTTC. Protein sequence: CASSPGVTQYF. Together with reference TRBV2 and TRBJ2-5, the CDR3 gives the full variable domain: EPEVTQTPSHQVTQMGQEVILRCVPISNHLYFYWYRQILGQKVEFLVSFYNNEISEKSEIFDDQFSVERPDGSNFTLKIRSTKLEDSAMYFCASSPGVTQYFGPGTRLLVL.

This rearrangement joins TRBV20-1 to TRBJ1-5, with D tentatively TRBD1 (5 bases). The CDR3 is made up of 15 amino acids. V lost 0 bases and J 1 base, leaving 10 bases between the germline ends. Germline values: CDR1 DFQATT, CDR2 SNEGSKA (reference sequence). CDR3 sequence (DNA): TGCAGTGCTAGAGAGCCGGGGCGAAGCAATCAGCCCCAGCATTTT. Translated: CSAREPGRSNQPQHF.

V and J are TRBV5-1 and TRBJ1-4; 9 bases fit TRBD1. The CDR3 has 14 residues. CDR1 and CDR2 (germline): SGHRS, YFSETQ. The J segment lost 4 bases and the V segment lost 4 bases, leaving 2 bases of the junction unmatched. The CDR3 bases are TGCGCCAGCAGCATGGGACAGGGTAATGAAAAACTGTTTTTT. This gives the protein CASSMGQGNEKLFF.

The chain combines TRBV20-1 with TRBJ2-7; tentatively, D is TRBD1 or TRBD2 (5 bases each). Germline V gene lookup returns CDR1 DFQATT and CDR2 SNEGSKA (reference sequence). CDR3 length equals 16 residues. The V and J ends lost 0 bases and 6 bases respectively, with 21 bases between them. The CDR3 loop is CSARDPRTGAGREQYF. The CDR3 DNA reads TGCAGTGCTAGAGACCCTCGGACTGGGGCAGGCCGCGAGCAGTACTTC.

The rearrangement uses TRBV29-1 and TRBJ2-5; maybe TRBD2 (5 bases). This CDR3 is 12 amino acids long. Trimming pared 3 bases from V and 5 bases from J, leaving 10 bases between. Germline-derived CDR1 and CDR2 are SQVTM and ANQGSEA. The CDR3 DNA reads TGCAGCGTTGAGAGGGCGGCGGAGACCCAGTACTTC. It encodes CSVERAAETQYF.

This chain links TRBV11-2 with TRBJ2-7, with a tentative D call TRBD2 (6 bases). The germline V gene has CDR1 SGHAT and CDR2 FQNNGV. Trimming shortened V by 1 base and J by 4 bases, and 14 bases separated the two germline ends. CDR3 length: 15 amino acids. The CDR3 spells CASSLGGKGTYEQYF. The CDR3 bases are TGTGCCAGCAGCTTAGGGGGAAAGGGGACTTACGAGCAGTACTTC.

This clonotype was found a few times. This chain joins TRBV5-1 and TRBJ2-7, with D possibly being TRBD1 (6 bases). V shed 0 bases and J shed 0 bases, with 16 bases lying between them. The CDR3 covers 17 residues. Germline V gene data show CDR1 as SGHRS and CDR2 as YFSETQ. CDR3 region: CASSLVRYRDVSYEQYF. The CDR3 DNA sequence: TGCGCCAGCAGCTTGGTTAGGTACAGGGACGTCTCCTACGAGCAGTACTTC. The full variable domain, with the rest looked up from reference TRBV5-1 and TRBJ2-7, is KAGVTQTPRYLIKTRGQQVTLSCSPISGHRSVSWYQQTPGQGLQFLFEYFSETQRNKGNFPGRFSGRQFSNSRSEMNVSTLELGDSALYLCASSLVRYRDVSYEQYFGPGTRLTVT.

This chain's CDR3 is CASSLDNSNEKLFF. DNA of the CDR3: TGCGCCAGCAGCTTGGATAACTCTAATGAAAAACTGTTTTTT. The rearrangement links TRBV5-1 to TRBJ1-4, with D hard to call. Germline CDR1 SGHRS, CDR2 YFSETQ. The CDR3 loop spans 14 amino acids. V lost 0 bases and J lost 3, with 6 bases in between. The variable domain in full, completed from reference TRBV5-1 and TRBJ1-4, reads KAGVTQTPRYLIKTRGQQVTLSCSPISGHRSVSWYQQTPGQGLQFLFEYFSETQRNKGNFPGRFSGRQFSNSRSEMNVSTLELGDSALYLCASSLDNSNEKLFFGSGTQLSVL.

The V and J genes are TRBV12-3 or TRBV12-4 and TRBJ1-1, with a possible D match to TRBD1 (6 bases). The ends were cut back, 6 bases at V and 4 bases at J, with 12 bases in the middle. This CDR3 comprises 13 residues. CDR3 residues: CASSSTGSTEAFF. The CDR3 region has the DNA TGTGCCAGCAGCTCTACAGGGAGCACTGAAGCTTTCTTT.

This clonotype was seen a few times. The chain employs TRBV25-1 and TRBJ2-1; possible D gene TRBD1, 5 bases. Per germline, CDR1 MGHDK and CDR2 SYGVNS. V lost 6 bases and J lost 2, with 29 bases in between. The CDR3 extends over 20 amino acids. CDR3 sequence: CASSKRSGSHLQSTYNEQFF. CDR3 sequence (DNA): TGTGCCAGCAGCAAGAGGTCAGGGTCACACCTCCAATCAACCTACAATGAGCAGTTCTTC.

The CDR3 reads CASSGGLPSTDTQYF. CDR3 nucleotides: TGTGCCAGCAGTGGAGGATTGCCTAGCACAGATACGCAGTATTTT. The chain is built from TRBV2 and TRBJ2-3; D unresolved. The germline CDR1 and CDR2 sequences are SNHLY and FYNNEI. Between the trimmed V and J ends, which lost 4 bases and 0 bases, there was a span of 11 bases. The CDR3 runs 15 residues.

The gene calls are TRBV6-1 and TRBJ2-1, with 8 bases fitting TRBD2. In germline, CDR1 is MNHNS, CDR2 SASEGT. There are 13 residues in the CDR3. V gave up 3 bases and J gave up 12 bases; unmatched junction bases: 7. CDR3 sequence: CASSDLNREGQFF. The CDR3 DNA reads TGTGCCAGCAGTGATCTTAACCGGGAGGGGCAGTTCTTC.

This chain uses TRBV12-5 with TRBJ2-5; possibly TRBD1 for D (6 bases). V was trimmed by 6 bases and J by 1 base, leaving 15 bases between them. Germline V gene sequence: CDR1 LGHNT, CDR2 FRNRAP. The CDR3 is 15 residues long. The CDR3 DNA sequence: TGTGCTAGTGGCCCCGGACAGTCGGCCCAAGAGACCCAGTACTTC. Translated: CASGPGQSAQETQYF.

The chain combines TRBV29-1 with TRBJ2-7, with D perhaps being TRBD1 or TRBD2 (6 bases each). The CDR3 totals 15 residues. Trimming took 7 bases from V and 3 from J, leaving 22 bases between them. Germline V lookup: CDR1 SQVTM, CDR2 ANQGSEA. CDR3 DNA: TGCAGCGCTGCAAGGACAGTTGGAGGGAACTACGAGCAGTACTTC. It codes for CSAARTVGGNYEQYF.

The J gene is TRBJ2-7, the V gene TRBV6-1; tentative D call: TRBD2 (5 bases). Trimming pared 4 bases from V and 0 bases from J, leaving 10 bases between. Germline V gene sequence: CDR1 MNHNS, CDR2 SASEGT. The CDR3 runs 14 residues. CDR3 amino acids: CASSGVGSSYEQYF. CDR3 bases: TGTGCCAGCAGTGGGGTGGGGAGCTCCTACGAGCAGTACTTC.

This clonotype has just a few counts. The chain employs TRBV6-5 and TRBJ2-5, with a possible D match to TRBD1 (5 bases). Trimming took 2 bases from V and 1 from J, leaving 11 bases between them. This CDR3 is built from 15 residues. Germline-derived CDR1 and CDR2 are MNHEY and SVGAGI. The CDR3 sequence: CASSYNGAFQETQYF. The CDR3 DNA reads TGTGCCAGCAGTTACAATGGGGCCTTCCAAGAGACCCAGTACTTC.

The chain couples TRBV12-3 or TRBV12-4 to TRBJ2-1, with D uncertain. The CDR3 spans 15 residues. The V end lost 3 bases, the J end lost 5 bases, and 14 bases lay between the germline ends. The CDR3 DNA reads TGTGCCAGCAGTTTTAAGGTGATTTACAACAATGAGCAGTTCTTC. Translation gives CASSFKVIYNNEQFF.